Presented here are 31 T cell receptor beta chains from one specimen sequenced in a study of T cell repertoires in cytomegalovirus infection. Their target antigens are unknown. MiXCR was run by TCRdb on the reads, yielding one entry per CDR3 protein. The data hold about 900,000 distinct CDR3 sequences, with roughly 31% observed a single time. Here the sequenced sample was cultured CD8+ T cells from PBMCs, taken from culture after CMV antigen stimulation. All receptors derive from a human donor in good health (CMV status not recorded). Some clones in this sample may be carry-over from other donors' samples.

V gene TRBV4-1 combines with J gene TRBJ2-7; D perhaps matches TRBD2 (5 bases). Between the trimmed V and J ends, which lost 3 bases and 3 bases, there was a span of 9 bases. Germline V gives CDR1 MGHRA, CDR2 YSYEKL. The CDR3 is made up of 13 amino acids. This CDR3 reads CASSHPGGYEQYF. DNA for the CDR3: TGCGCCAGCAGCCACCCCGGAGGCTACGAGCAGTACTTC.

V is TRBV27 and J is TRBJ2-1; D perhaps matches TRBD1 (6 bases). V was pared by 2 bases and J by 2 bases, with 16 bases between. This CDR3 comprises 17 residues. Germline CDR1 is MNHEY and CDR2 is SMNVEV (reference sequence). The CDR3 sequence: CASSLNPVQGPYNEQFF. Here the CDR3 DNA reads TGTGCCAGCAGTTTAAACCCGGTCCAGGGGCCCTACAATGAGCAGTTCTTC.

The chain is built from TRBV4-2 and TRBJ1-1; D not certain. V lost 1 base and J lost 2, with 11 bases in between. The CDR3 consists of 15 residues. Per the germline V gene, CDR1 is LGHNA and CDR2 is YNFKEQ. CDR3 residues: CASSQGEGINTEAFF. The DNA for the CDR3 is TGTGCCAGCAGCCAAGGCGAGGGCATTAACACTGAAGCTTTCTTT.

This clonotype has just a few counts. The chain is built from TRBV7-8 and TRBJ2-3; TRBD1 matches 9 bases. This CDR3 has 14 residues. The germline gives CDR1 SGHVS, CDR2 FQNEAQ. V lost 5 bases to trimming and J lost 5 bases; unmatched junction nucleotides: 5. CDR3: CASSPGQGIDTQYF. In DNA form, the CDR3 reads TGTGCCAGCAGCCCAGGACAGGGGATAGATACGCAGTATTTT.

The chain combines TRBV12-3 or TRBV12-4 with TRBJ2-3; 10 bases fit TRBD1. The CDR3 extends over 15 amino acids. Losses at the gene ends were 6 bases for V and 8 bases for J; bases not matched to a gene: 11. CDR3 sequence: CASSPEGQGPLTQYF. The CDR3 nucleotides read TGTGCCAGCAGCCCTGAGGGACAGGGGCCCCTTACGCAGTATTTT.

Ten or more counts support this clonotype. The rearrangement joins TRBV7-9 to TRBJ1-2, with 12 positions matching TRBD1. CDR1 is SEHNR, CDR2 FQNEAQ, per germline (reference sequence). V shed 5 bases and J 0 bases; nucleotides not matched to a gene: 4. The CDR3 has 16 amino acids. CDR3 region: CASSRDRGRSNYGYTF. DNA of the CDR3: TGTGCCAGCAGCCGGGACAGGGGGCGATCTAACTATGGCTACACCTTC.

This clonotype showed up just once. The V gene is TRBV4-1, the J gene TRBJ2-1; TRBD2 agrees at 13 bases. Germline assignment: CDR1 MGHRA and CDR2 YSYEKL. The J segment lost 4 bases and the V segment lost 2 bases, leaving 14 bases of the junction unmatched. The CDR3 contains 20 residues. The CDR3 region is CASSQRGSSGLAGVYNEQFF. CDR3 nucleotides: TGCGCCAGCAGCCAAAGAGGTTCCTCTGGACTAGCGGGGGTATACAATGAGCAGTTCTTC.

This clonotype was counted at least ten times. The rearrangement joins TRBV7-3 to TRBJ1-2; a possible D gene is TRBD1 (5 bases). The germline gives CDR1 SGHTA, CDR2 FQGTGA. The V end lost 5 bases, the J end lost 3 bases, and 16 bases lay between the germline ends. The length of the CDR3 is 15 residues. CDR3 protein: CASSPFTGTDYGYTF. The CDR3 DNA reads TGTGCCAGCAGCCCCTTTACCGGGACTGACTATGGCTACACCTTC.

V usage is TRBV28 and J usage is TRBJ1-2; D is possibly TRBD1 (6 bases). Germline V gives CDR1 MDHEN, CDR2 SYDVKM. Trimming took 10 bases from V and 5 from J, leaving 14 bases between them. CDR3 length: 12 residues. The CDR3 bases are TGTGCCACCAGAGGGGGTACTTATGGCTACACCTTC. Amino acid sequence: CATRGGTYGYTF.

In its sample, this clonotype was seen a few times. Here the CDR3 reads CASRSGVMNTEAFF. DNA for the CDR3: TGTGCCAGCAGGTCAGGGGTCATGAACACTGAAGCTTTCTTT. The chain is built from TRBV13 and TRBJ1-1; D is perhaps TRBD1 (6 bases). The CDR3 is made up of 14 amino acids. Trimming left V 6 bases short and J 0 bases short, with 11 bases between. Germline V gene data show CDR1 as PRHDT and CDR2 as FYEKMQ (reference sequence).

V and J are TRBV20-1 and TRBJ2-7; D possibly corresponds to TRBD1 (6 bases). The CDR3 loop spans 13 amino acids. The germline V gene has CDR1 DFQATT and CDR2 SNEGSKA (reference sequence). Trimming removed 4 bases at V and 1 base at J, with 11 bases between. The CDR3 loop is CSATTGTSYEQYV. CDR3 coding DNA: TGCAGTGCTACTACCGGGACATCCTACGAGCAGTACGTC.

Turning to this clonotype: The junction departs from the called germline gene at one end, perhaps through a read error. V and J are TRBV7-7 and TRBJ2-3; maybe TRBD2 (6 bases). Germline lookup yields CDR1 SSHAT and CDR2 FNYEAQ (reference sequence). The CDR3 consists of 17 residues. The DNA for the CDR3 is TGTGCTAGCAGCTTAGCGCCGCCGGGGGACCCCACAGATACGCAGTATTTT. It codes for CASSLAPPGDPTDTQYF.

The chain joins TRBV2 to TRBJ2-5; D might be TRBD2 (5 bases). The CDR3 extends over 14 amino acids. The V and J ends lost 4 bases and 3 bases respectively, with 12 bases between them. The germline V gene encodes CDR1 SNHLY and CDR2 FYNNEI. The CDR3: CASSGITGEETQYF. CDR3 DNA: TGTGCCAGCAGTGGGATCACCGGGGAAGAGACCCAGTACTTC.

This sequence joins TRBV15 and TRBJ1-2, with a possible D match to TRBD1 (5 bases). This CDR3 has 17 residues. V was trimmed by 0 bases and J by 5 bases, leaving 19 bases between them. Germline V gives CDR1 LNHNV, CDR2 YYDKDF (reference sequence). This CDR3 is CATSRDTQGQLKYGYTF. The CDR3 bases are TGTGCCACCAGCAGAGATACCCAGGGCCAGCTAAAGTATGGCTACACCTTC.

The V and J genes are TRBV20-1 and TRBJ1-5; D not certain. Germline V gene lookup returns CDR1 DFQATT and CDR2 SNEGSKA (reference sequence). V lost 1 base to trimming and J lost 2 bases, with 27 bases between them. The CDR3 sequence is 20 residues long. CDR3 bases: TGCAGTGCTAGAGCCGCCCGAGAGGCAGGATGGAGGTTGGGCAATCAGCCCCAGCATTTT. Its translation is CSARAAREAGWRLGNQPQHF.

The V call is TRBV19, the J call TRBJ2-1; D not resolved. Looked up from germline, CDR1 is LNHDA and CDR2 is SQIVND (reference sequence). Trimming shortened V by 0 bases and J by 6 bases, and 12 bases separated the two germline ends. CDR3 length equals 15 residues. CDR3 sequence reads: CASSIEEAPGNEQFF. The CDR3 DNA reads as TGTGCCAGTAGTATAGAAGAGGCCCCGGGCAATGAGCAGTTCTTC.

This clonotype turned up a few times. The genes are TRBV4-3 and TRBJ2-3; 11 bases fit TRBD1. V dropped 1 base and J dropped 2; count of bases not matched to a gene: 2. The CDR3 is made up of 16 amino acids. In germline, CDR1 is LGHNA, CDR2 YSLEER. The CDR3 sequence: CASSQGDRGITDTQYF. CDR3 bases: TGCGCCAGCAGCCAAGGGGACAGGGGGATCACAGATACGCAGTATTTT.

The chain carries TRBV27 and TRBJ1-2, with D uncertain. The CDR3 totals 13 residues. Germline-derived CDR1 and CDR2 are MNHEY and SMNVEV (reference sequence). V was pared by 4 bases and J by 4 bases, with 10 bases between. The CDR3 DNA reads as TGTGCCAGCAGTTCAGGTGTTGGCTATGGCTACACCTTC. It codes for CASSSGVGYGYTF.

The chain uses TRBV7-2 and TRBJ2-1, with D possibly being TRBD1 (6 bases). The CDR3 covers 11 residues. In germline, CDR1 is SGHTA, CDR2 FQGNSA. The V and J ends lost 7 bases and 11 bases respectively, with 12 bases between them. The CDR3 loop reads CASTPGHKQFF. Written as DNA, the CDR3 is TGTGCCAGCACCCCGGGACATAAGCAGTTCTTC.

The gene calls are TRBV12-3 or TRBV12-4 and TRBJ1-3; 7 nucleotides agree with TRBD1. V trimming: 3 bases; J trimming: 7 bases; junction bases outside the gene matches: 18. There are 18 residues in the CDR3. The CDR3 reads CASSFLLRGRRLENTIYF. CDR3 bases: TGTGCCAGCAGTTTCCTTTTGAGGGGGCGACGGCTGGAGAACACCATATATTTT.

A few counts support this clonotype. This rearrangement joins TRBV7-9 to TRBJ2-6; TRBD1 matches 7 bases. Germline V gene lookup returns CDR1 SEHNR and CDR2 FQNEAQ (reference sequence). The CDR3 contains 19 residues. V was pared by 1 base and J by 0 bases, with 9 bases of the junction left unmatched. CDR3 residues: CASSLDHPGQASGANVLTF. The CDR3 nucleotides read TGTGCCAGCAGCTTAGACCACCCAGGACAGGCCTCTGGGGCCAACGTCCTGACTTTC.

This clonotype was detected a few times. The J gene is TRBJ2-1, the V gene TRBV12-5, with D perhaps assigned TRBD1 or TRBD2 (6 bases each). The germline V and J ends were trimmed by 5 bases and 8 bases, with 16 bases remaining between them. Germline CDR1 reads LGHNT; CDR2 reads FRNRAP. The length of the CDR3 is 14 residues. CDR3 nucleotides: TGTGCTAGTGGTCGAGGGGGGCTTGGGGATGAGCAGTTCTTC. Translated, it gives CASGRGGLGDEQFF. Using reference TRBV12-5 and TRBJ2-1 for the parts outside the CDR3, the full variable domain is DARVTQTPRHKVTEMGQEVTMRCQPILGHNTVFWYRQTMMQGLELLAYFRNRAPLDDSGMPKDRFSAEMPDATLATLKIQPSEPRDSAVYFCASGRGGLGDEQFFGPGTRLTVL.

Remarks on this clonotype: Just one base apart from a much larger clone, this may be a read error. The chain uses TRBV7-2 and TRBJ2-2; D ambiguous. The CDR3 has 13 amino acids. CDR1 and CDR2 from the germline V gene are SGHTA and FQGNSA. In DNA, the CDR3 is TGTGTCAGCAGCCCGGGTGGTATCGGGGAGCTGTTTTTT. Its translation: CVSSPGGIGELFF. Full variable domain (remainder filled in from reference TRBV7-2 and TRBJ2-2): GAGVSQSPSNKVTEKGKDVELRCDPISGHTALYWYRQSLGQGLEFLIYFQGNSAPDKSGLPSDRFSAERTGGSVSTLTIQRTQQEDSAVYLCVSSPGGIGELFFGEGSRLTVL.

This chain joins TRBV12-3 or TRBV12-4 and TRBJ2-3, with D perhaps matching TRBD1 (5 bases). CDR3 length: 14 residues. Trimming took off 4 bases at V and 0 bases at J, with 8 bases between the two ends. Here the CDR3 DNA reads TGTGCCAGCAGTTGGACACGAAGCACAGATACGCAGTATTTT. Encoded protein: CASSWTRSTDTQYF.

This clonotype was found a few times. J is TRBJ1-1 and V is TRBV11-2; D is uncertain. The germline gives CDR1 SGHAT, CDR2 FQNNGV. V was cut by 6 bases and J by 3 bases, with 17 bases left in between. This CDR3 is built from 15 residues. CDR3 sequence (DNA): TGTGCCAGCAGTTTGGATTGGATCGGGGACACTGAAGCTTTCTTT. This translates into CASSLDWIGDTEAFF.

This clonotype came up a few times. V usage is TRBV12-3 or TRBV12-4 and J usage is TRBJ2-7; 8 nucleotides agree with TRBD1. This CDR3 spans 14 amino acids. The V gene end was trimmed by 5 bases and the J gene end by 5 bases; junction bases not matched to a gene: 8. The DNA for the CDR3 is TGTGCCAGCAGTAGCCGACAGGGGTTCGACGAGCAGTACTTC. Translated, it gives CASSSRQGFDEQYF.

The chain employs TRBV27 and TRBJ1-6; D remains ambiguous. CDR3 length equals 15 residues. Germline assignment: CDR1 MNHEY and CDR2 SMNVEV (reference sequence). Trimming took off 8 bases at V and 2 bases at J, with 13 bases between the two ends. Written as DNA, the CDR3 is TGTGCCAGCCTCGGGTCGCCGACCTATAATTCACCCCTCCACTTT. Translating it yields CASLGSPTYNSPLHF.

J is TRBJ2-7 and V is TRBV2; the D gene is possibly TRBD1 (5 bases). The CDR3 is 14 amino acids. V lost 4 bases and J lost 4, with 14 bases in between. Germline assignment: CDR1 SNHLY and CDR2 FYNNEI. This CDR3 is CASSGFDSSYEQYF. As DNA, the CDR3 is TGTGCCAGCAGTGGGTTCGACAGTTCATACGAGCAGTACTTC.

This clonotype was detected only a few times. The chain links TRBV28 to TRBJ2-5; 11 bases are shared with TRBD2. The CDR3 totals 14 residues. Germline CDR1 MDHEN, CDR2 SYDVKM. The V segment lost 8 bases and the J segment 4 bases; nucleotides outside the gene matches: 6. Written as DNA, the CDR3 is TGTGCCAGCTTGGGACTAGCGGATTCAGAGACCCAGTACTTC. This translates into CASLGLADSETQYF.

This clonotype has only a few counts. The chain combines TRBV15 with TRBJ1-6; D may be TRBD1 (6 bases). Trimming stripped 5 bases from V and 0 bases from J, with 8 bases between. The germline V gene encodes CDR1 LNHNV and CDR2 YYDKDF (reference sequence). The CDR3 is made up of 15 amino acids. The CDR3 coding sequence is TGTGCCACCAGCGGACAGTACTCCTATAATTCACCCCTCCACTTT. Its translation is CATSGQYSYNSPLHF.

The table lists this clonotype with a count of one. A junction boundary mismatches the germline segment, possibly from a read error. The chain links TRBV12-3 or TRBV12-4 to TRBJ1-2; 9 bases agree with TRBD1. The CDR3 totals 16 residues. The DNA for the CDR3 is TGTGTCAGCAGTTTAAGTACAGGGGGCGCCCTCTATGGCTACACCTTC. Translated, it gives CVSSLSTGGALYGYTF.